Sequencing of this T cell receptor (beta chain) was carried out in a study of metastatic and nonmetastatic thyroid tumors. Study-wide findings and caveats: Malignant thyroid tumors reportedly exceeded benign nodules significantly in TCR beta diversity, with the difference appearing in blood and tumor.

As concerns this clone: Its specificity is unknown.

The CDR3 is 17 amino acids. Trimming shortened V by 6 bases and J by 6 bases, and 24 bases separated the two germline ends. The germline V gene encodes CDR1 MDHEN and CDR2 SYDVKM. Using MiXCR, TCRdb re-called clones from the PCR reads. The sample comprises about 20,000 clones, roughly a sixth of which are singletons, and approximately 2.9% rests with the top ten. Thyroid surgery had not been preceded by any treatment in any patient. Sequenced: adjacent normal tissue. The chain links TRBV28 to TRBJ2-1; D may be TRBD1 (5 bases). This receptor was taken from a male donor with papillary thyroid cancer or a benign thyroid nodule (not recorded which). Some clones in this sample may be carry-over from other donors' samples. Here the CDR3 DNA reads TGTGCCAGCAGCCCCATGGCCTCTGGCAGGGTAGGCAATGAGCAGTTCTTC. Translation gives CASSPMASGRVGNEQFF.